This T cell receptor beta chain was observed in a study of T cell changes during pregnancy in multiple sclerosis. Profiling relied on immunoSEQ multiplex PCR, and the TCRdb table lists in-frame clones only, not all of them. In the table there are tens of thousands of clones, 90% to 95% of which are singletons. The V gene end was trimmed by 6 bases and the J gene end by 7 bases; junction bases not matched to a gene: 5. This CDR3 region has 13 residues. Looked up from germline, CDR1 is MRHNA and CDR2 is SNTAGT. Sequenced material: CD4+ T cells from peripheral blood mononuclear cells, taken before pregnancy. This clonotype was obtained from a female donor with multiple sclerosis, enrolled in a pregnancy study. The V gene is TRBV6-4, the J gene TRBJ2-1, with 8 bases matching TRBD1. This chain's CDR3 is CASSRTGSNEQFF. The CDR3 bases are TGTGCCAGCAGCAGGACAGGGTCTAATGAGCAGTTCTTC.